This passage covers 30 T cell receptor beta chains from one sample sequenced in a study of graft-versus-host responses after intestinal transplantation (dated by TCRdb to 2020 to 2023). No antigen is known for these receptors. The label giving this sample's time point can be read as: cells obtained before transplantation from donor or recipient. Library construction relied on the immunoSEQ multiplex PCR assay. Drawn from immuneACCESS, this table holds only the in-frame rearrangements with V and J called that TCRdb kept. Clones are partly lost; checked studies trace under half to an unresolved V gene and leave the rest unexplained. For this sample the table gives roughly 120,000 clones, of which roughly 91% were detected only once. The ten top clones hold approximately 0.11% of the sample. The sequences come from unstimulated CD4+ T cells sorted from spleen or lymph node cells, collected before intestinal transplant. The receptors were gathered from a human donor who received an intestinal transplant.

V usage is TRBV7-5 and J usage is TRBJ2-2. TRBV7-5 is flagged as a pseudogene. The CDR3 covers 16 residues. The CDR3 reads CARSFTGTANTGELFF. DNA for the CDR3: TGTGCCAGAAGTTTCACCGGGACCGCGAACACCGGGGAGCTGTTTTTT.

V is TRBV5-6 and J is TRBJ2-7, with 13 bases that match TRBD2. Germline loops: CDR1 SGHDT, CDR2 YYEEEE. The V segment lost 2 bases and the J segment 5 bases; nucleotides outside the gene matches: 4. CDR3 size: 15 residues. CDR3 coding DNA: TGTGCCAGCAGCTTACTAGCGGGAGGGCGCCACGAGCAGTACTTC. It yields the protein CASSLLAGGRHEQYF. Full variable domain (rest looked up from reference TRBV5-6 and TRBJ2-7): DAGVTQSPTHLIKTRGQQVTLRCSPKSGHDTVSWYQQALGQGPQFIFQYYEEEERQRGNFPDRFSGHQFPNYSSELNVNALLLGDSALYLCASSLLAGGRHEQYFGPGTRLTVT.

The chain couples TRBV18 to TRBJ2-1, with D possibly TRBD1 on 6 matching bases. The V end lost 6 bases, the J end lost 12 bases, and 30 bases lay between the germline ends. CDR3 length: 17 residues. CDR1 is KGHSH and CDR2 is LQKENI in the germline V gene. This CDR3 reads CASSSRGLHSNPGVQFF. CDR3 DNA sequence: TGTGCCAGCTCCTCAAGGGGCCTCCATAGCAACCCAGGGGTGCAGTTCTTC.

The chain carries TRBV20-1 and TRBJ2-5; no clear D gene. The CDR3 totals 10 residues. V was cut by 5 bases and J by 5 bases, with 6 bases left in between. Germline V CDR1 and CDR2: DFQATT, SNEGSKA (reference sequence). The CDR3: CSALRETQYF. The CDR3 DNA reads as TGCAGTGCTTTACGGGAGACCCAGTACTTC.

The CDR3 DNA is TGTGCCAGCGGTAGACAGCCAACACTCACAGATACGCAGTATTTT. This sequence encodes CASGRQPTLTDTQYF. The chain joins TRBV27 to TRBJ2-3, with a weak D call TRBD1 (5 bases). CDR3 length: 15 residues. Germline CDR1 is MNHEY and CDR2 is SMNVEV (reference sequence). The V end lost 8 bases, the J end lost 2 bases, and 17 bases lay between the germline ends.

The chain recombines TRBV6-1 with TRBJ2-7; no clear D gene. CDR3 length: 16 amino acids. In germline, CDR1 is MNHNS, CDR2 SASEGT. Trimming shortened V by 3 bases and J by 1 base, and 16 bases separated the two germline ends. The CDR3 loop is CASSEVATGPSYEQYF. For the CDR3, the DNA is TGTGCCAGCAGTGAGGTCGCTACGGGTCCATCCTACGAGCAGTACTTC.

The DNA of the CDR3 is TGCGCCAGCAGCTTGAGGTCAGGGGGCGCAAGTTCCGAGCAGTACTTC. It encodes CASSLRSGGASSEQYF. The chain uses TRBV5-1 and TRBJ2-7, with 8 bases fitting TRBD1. CDR1 is SGHRS and CDR2 is YFSETQ in the germline V gene. J was trimmed by 6 bases and V by 1 base; bases with no gene match: 12. CDR3 length: 16 residues. Variable domain in full (rest from reference TRBV5-1 and TRBJ2-7): KAGVTQTPRYLIKTRGQQVTLSCSPISGHRSVSWYQQTPGQGLQFLFEYFSETQRNKGNFPGRFSGRQFSNSRSEMNVSTLELGDSALYLCASSLRSGGASSEQYFGPGTRLTVT.

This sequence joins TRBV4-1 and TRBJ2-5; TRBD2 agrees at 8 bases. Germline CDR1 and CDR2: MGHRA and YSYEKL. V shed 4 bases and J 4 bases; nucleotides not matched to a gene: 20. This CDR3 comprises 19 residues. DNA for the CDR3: TGCGCCAGCAGCCTATTTCCCCCCCAGCGGGAGACAGCAGGAGAGACCCAGTACTTC. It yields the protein CASSLFPPQRETAGETQYF.

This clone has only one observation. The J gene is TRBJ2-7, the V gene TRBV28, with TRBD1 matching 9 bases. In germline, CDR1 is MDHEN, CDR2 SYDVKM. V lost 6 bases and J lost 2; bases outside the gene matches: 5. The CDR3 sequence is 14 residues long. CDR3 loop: CASRAGTGTYEQYF. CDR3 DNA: TGTGCCAGCAGAGCCGGGACAGGGACCTACGAGCAGTACTTC.

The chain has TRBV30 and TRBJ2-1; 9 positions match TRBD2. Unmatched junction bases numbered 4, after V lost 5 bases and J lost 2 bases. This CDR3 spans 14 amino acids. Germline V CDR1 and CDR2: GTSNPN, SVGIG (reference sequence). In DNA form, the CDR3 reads TGTGCCTGGTTGGCGGGAGGGGCCTACAATGAGCAGTTCTTC. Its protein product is CAWLAGGAYNEQFF.

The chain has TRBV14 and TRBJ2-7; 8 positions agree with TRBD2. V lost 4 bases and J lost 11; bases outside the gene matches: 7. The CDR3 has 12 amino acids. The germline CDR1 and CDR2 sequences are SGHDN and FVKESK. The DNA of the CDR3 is TGTGCCAGCAGCCGAACTAGCGGTCTGGAGTACTTC. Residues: CASSRTSGLEYF.

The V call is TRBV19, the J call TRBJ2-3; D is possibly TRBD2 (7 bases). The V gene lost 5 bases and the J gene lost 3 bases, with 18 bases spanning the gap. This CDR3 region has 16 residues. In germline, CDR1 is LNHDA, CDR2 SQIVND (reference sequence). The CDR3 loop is CASSVRLGRGTDTQYF. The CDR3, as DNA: TGTGCCAGTAGTGTCCGACTAGGGAGGGGGACAGATACGCAGTATTTT.

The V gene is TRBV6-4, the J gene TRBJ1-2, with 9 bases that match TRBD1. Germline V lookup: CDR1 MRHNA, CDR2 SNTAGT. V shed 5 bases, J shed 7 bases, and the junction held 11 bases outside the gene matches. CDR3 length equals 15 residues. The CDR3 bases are TGTGCCAGCAGTCCAGAGGGGACAGGGCGGGGTGGCTACACCTTC. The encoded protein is CASSPEGTGRGGYTF.

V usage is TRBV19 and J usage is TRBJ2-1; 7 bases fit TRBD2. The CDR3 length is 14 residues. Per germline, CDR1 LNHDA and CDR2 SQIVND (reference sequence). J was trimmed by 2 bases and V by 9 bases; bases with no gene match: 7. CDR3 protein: CASALALTYNEQFF. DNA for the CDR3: TGTGCCAGCGCACTAGCGCTCACCTACAATGAGCAGTTCTTC. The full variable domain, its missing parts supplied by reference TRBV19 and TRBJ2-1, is DGGITQSPKYLFRKEGQNVTLSCEQNLNHDAMYWYRQDPGQGLRLIYYSQIVNDFQKGDIAEGYSVSREKKESFPLTVTSAQKNPTAFYLCASALALTYNEQFFGPGTRLTVL.

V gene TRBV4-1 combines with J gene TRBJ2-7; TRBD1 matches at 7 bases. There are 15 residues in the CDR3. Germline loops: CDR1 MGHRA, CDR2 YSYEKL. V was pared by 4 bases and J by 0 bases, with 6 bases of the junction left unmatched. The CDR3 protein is CASSRGGHGSYEQYF. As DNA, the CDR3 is TGCGCCAGCAGCCGAGGGGGCCACGGCTCCTACGAGCAGTACTTC.

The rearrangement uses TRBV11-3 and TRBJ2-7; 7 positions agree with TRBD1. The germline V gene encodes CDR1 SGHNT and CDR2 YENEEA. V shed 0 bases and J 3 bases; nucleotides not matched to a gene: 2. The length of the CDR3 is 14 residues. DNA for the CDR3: TGTGCCAGCAGCTTAGAGACAGGGAACTACGAGCAGTACTTC. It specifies CASSLETGNYEQYF. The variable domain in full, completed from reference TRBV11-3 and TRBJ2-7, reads EAGVVQSPRYKIIEKKQPVAFWCNPISGHNTLYWYLQNLGQGPELLIRYENEEAVDDSQLPKDRFSAERLKGVDSTLKIQPAELGDSAVYLCASSLETGNYEQYFGPGTRLTVT.

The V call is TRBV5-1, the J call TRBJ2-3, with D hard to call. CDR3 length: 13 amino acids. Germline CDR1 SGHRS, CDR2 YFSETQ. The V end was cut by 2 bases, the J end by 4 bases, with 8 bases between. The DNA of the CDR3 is TGCGCCAGCAGCTTAATTAACTCAGATACGCAGTATTTT. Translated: CASSLINSDTQYF.

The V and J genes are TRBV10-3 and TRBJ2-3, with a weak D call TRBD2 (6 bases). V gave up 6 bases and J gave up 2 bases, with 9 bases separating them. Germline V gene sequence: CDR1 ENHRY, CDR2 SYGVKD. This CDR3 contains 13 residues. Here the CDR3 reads CAIRRDFTDTQYF. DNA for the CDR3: TGTGCCATCAGGCGGGACTTCACAGATACGCAGTATTTT.

CDR3 DNA sequence: TGTGCCAGCAGCTCAACGACAGGCTCCTACGAGCAGTACTTC. This sequence encodes CASSSTTGSYEQYF. This chain links TRBV7-3 with TRBJ2-7; tentatively, D is TRBD1 (6 bases). Germline V gene sequence: CDR1 SGHTA, CDR2 FQGTGA. The CDR3 covers 14 residues. The germline V and J ends were trimmed by 4 bases and 0 bases, with 10 bases remaining between them. The entire variable domain, with the rest obtained from reference TRBV7-3 and TRBJ2-7, is as follows: GAGVSQTPSNKVTEKGKYVELRCDPISGHTALYWYRQSLGQGPEFLIYFQGTGAADDSGLPNDRFFAVRPEGSVSTLKIQRTERGDSAVYLCASSSTTGSYEQYFGPGTRLTVT.

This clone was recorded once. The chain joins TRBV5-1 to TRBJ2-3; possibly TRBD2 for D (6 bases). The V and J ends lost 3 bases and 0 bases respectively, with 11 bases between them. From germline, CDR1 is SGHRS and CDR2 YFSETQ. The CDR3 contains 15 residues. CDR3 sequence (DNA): TGCGCCAGCAGCTCCATAGCGGTCAGCACAGATACGCAGTATTTT. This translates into CASSSIAVSTDTQYF.

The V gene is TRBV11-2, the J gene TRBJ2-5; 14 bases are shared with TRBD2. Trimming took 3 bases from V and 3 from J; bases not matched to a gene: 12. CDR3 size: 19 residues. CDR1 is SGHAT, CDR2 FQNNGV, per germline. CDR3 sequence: CASSFESRTSGRSKETQYF. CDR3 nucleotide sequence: TGTGCCAGCAGCTTCGAAAGTAGGACTAGCGGGAGGAGTAAAGAGACCCAGTACTTC. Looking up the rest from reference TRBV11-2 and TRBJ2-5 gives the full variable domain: EAGVAQSPRYKIIEKRQSVAFWCNPISGHATLYWYQQILGQGPKLLIQFQNNGVVDDSQLPKDRFSAERLKGVDSTLKIQPAKLEDSAVYLCASSFESRTSGRSKETQYFGPGTRLLVL.

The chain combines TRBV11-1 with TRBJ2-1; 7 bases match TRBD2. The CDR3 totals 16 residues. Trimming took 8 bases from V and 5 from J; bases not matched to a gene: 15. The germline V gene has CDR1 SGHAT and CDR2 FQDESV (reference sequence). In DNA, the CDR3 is TGTGCCAGCGGGGGGGATCTAAAAGGGGCCCACAATGAGCAGTTCTTC. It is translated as CASGGDLKGAHNEQFF.

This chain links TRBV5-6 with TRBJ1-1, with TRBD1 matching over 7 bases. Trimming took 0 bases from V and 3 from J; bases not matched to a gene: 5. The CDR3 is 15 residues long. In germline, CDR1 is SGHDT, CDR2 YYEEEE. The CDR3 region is CASSLVDRPYTEAFF. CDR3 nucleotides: TGTGCCAGCAGCTTGGTGGACAGGCCATACACTGAAGCTTTCTTT.

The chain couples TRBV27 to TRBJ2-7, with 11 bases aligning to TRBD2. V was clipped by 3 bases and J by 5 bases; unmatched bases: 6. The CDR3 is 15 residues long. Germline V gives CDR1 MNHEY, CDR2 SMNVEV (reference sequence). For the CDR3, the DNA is TGTGCCAGCAGTTTTCGTCTAGCGGGAGGAAACGAGCAGTACTTC. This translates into CASSFRLAGGNEQYF.

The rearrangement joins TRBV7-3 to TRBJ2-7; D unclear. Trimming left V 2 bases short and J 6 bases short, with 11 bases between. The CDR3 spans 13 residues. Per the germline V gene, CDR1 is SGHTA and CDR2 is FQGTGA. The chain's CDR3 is CASSLLPAAEQYF. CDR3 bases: TGTGCCAGCAGCTTACTCCCCGCTGCCGAGCAGTACTTC.

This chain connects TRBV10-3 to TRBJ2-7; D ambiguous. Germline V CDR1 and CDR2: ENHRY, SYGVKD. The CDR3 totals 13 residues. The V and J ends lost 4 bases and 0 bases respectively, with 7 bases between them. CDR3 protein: CAISAWSSYEQYF. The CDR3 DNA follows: TGTGCCATCAGTGCCTGGAGCTCCTACGAGCAGTACTTC.

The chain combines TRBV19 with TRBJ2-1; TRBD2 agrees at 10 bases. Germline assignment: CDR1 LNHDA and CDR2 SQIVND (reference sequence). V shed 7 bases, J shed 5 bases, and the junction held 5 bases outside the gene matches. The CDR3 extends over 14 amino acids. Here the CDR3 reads CASKSGRADNEQFF. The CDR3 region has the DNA TGTGCCAGTAAAAGCGGGAGGGCCGACAATGAGCAGTTCTTC.

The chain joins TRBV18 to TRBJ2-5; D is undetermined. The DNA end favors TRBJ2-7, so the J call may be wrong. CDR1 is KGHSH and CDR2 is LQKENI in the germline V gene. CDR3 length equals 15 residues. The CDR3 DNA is TGTGCCAGCTCACCGCTCGAGTGGCGTTTCTACGAGCAGTACTTC. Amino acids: CASSPLEWRFYEQYF.

The CDR3 coding sequence is TGTGCCAGCAGCCGAGGTGGAGCCTCCTACGAGCAGTACTTC. It is translated as CASSRGGASYEQYF. J is TRBJ2-7 and V is TRBV5-4; D unresolved. The CDR3 spans 14 residues. Per the germline V gene, CDR1 is SGHNT and CDR2 is YYREEE (reference sequence). V lost 4 bases and J lost 0, with 11 bases in between.

The CDR3 DNA reads TGTGCCAGCAGCTTAGCCCGAAGGGGGACCACTGAAGCTTTCTTT. Translated: CASSLARRGTTEAFF. The chain employs TRBV11-2 and TRBJ1-1; D perhaps matches TRBD1 (6 bases). Germline loops: CDR1 SGHAT, CDR2 FQNNGV. V was clipped by 1 base and J by 4 bases, with 13 bases between them. This CDR3 is 15 amino acids long.